Below are 5 T cell receptor beta chains sequenced from a single sample in a study of T cells in Graves' hyperthyroidism and ophthalmopathy. Authors of the study amplified TCR beta CDR3 regions from RNA transcripts. The TCR CDR3 was amplified in a first-round RT-PCR using the HTBI primer set. TCRdb used MiXCR to reprocess the multiplex PCR reads, holding one entry per CDR3 protein. The table records 300,000 to 450,000 distinct CDR3 sequences, about 14% of them present only once. The sequencing input was blood. These receptors all come from a young woman with Graves' ophthalmopathy.

Here the CDR3 reads CASSGGGTYEQFF. CDR3 nucleotides: TGTGCCAGCAGTGGGGGGGGGACTTACGAGCAGTTCTTC. The chain uses TRBV2 and TRBJ2-1; 7 nucleotides line up with TRBD2. This CDR3 has 13 amino acids. Germline lookup yields CDR1 SNHLY and CDR2 FYNNEI. J lost 10 bases, V lost 4 bases, and 7 bases had no gene match.

The chain joins TRBV20-1 to TRBJ1-3; D call uncertain. Between the trimmed V and J ends, which lost 3 bases and 1 base, there was a span of 10 bases. Per germline, CDR1 DFQATT and CDR2 SNEGSKA (reference sequence). CDR3 length equals 14 residues. CDR3 residues: CSARTSLSGNTIYF. CDR3 DNA sequence: TGCAGTGCTAGGACGAGTCTGTCTGGAAACACCATATATTTT.

This clonotype was seen a few times. This rearrangement joins TRBV3-1 to TRBJ2-1; D might be TRBD2 (5 bases). The CDR3 has 14 residues. V lost 6 bases and J lost 6, with 15 bases in between. Germline V CDR1 and CDR2: LGHDT, YNNKEL (reference sequence). The CDR3 nucleotides read TGTGCCAGCAGACGCGGAGGTCTAGGCAATGAGCAGTTCTTC. It yields the protein CASRRGGLGNEQFF.

The rearrangement joins TRBV19 to TRBJ1-2; D gene ambiguous. Germline V gene data show CDR1 as LNHDA and CDR2 as SQIVND (reference sequence). Trimming took off 5 bases at V and 4 bases at J, with 11 bases between the two ends. CDR3 length equals 13 residues. The CDR3 protein is CASSSSGAYGYTF. The CDR3 region has the DNA TGTGCCAGTAGTTCATCTGGAGCCTATGGCTACACCTTC.

This clonotype was counted many times. The V gene is TRBV12-3 or TRBV12-4, the J gene TRBJ1-4; 7 bases are a match to TRBD1. V gave up 6 bases and J gave up 3 bases; unmatched junction bases: 1. The CDR3 consists of 13 residues. The CDR3 spells CASRQGPNEKLFF. The CDR3 nucleotides read TGTGCCAGCAGACAGGGGCCTAATGAAAAACTGTTTTTT.